Listed below are T cell receptor beta chains from one sample, sequenced in a study of OX40 agonist ivuxolimab in advanced cancers. Profiled with immunoSEQ multiplex PCR; TCRdb holds only in-frame clones, not every one. The sample holds 75,000 to 100,000 clones, approximately 90% seen once. The sample was CD4+ or CD8+ T cells sorted from blood, taken in a trial of the OX40 agonist ivuxolimab. These receptors were obtained from an adult with an advanced solid tumor such as melanoma, head and neck, liver or kidney cancer. Each CDR3 is given with its conserved first and last residue. A D gene is named only where the DNA matches it firmly. Size is stated for part of the rows, as once, few or many counts, or as a class when the clone is expanded.

v_call	d_call	j_call	clone_size	cdr3_nt	cdr3_aa
TRBV28	TRBD1	TRBJ2-7	once	TGTGCCAGCAGTGTAGACAGGGAAGCCTACGAGCAGTACTTC	CASSVDREAYEQYF
TRBV29-1	-	TRBJ2-1	-	TGCAGCGTTGAAAAGGTACAGTACAATGAGCAGTTCTTC	CSVEKVQYNEQFF
TRBV6-1	TRBD2	TRBJ2-1	-	TGTGCCAGCAGTGAATCGCTAGCGGGGGGCAATGAGCAGTTCTTC	CASSESLAGGNEQFF
TRBV7-3	-	TRBJ1-1	-	TGTGCCAGCAGCTTATTGGGACCCAACACTGAAGCTTTCTTT	CASSLLGPNTEAFF
TRBV5-1	-	TRBJ1-2	-	TGCGCCAGCAGCTTAAATACAGGGTCCCATGGCTACACCTTC	CASSLNTGSHGYTF
TRBV27	-	TRBJ2-5	-	TGTGCCAGCAGTTTGGGGCCCCAGATGGAGGAGACCCAGTACTTC	CASSLGPQMEETQYF
TRBV11-3	TRBD1	TRBJ2-6	-	TGTGCCAGCAGCTCAAGACAGGGCCTAGGCAACGTCCTGACTTTC	CASSSRQGLGNVLTF
TRBV11-2	TRBD1	TRBJ2-7	-	TGTGCCAGCAGCTCTTCCGGGACAGGGGGATCCTACGAGCAGTACTTC	CASSSSGTGGSYEQYF
TRBV9	TRBD2	TRBJ2-1	-	TGTGCCAGCTCTCCCGGGCTAGCGGACAATGAGCAGTTCTTC	CASSPGLADNEQFF
TRBV5-8	TRBD1	TRBJ2-7	few	TGTGCCAGCAGCTTGAGGGGGCTCATTATCTACGAGCAGTACTTC	CASSLRGLIIYEQYF
TRBV27	-	TRBJ1-2	-	TGTGCCAGCAGTTTAAAAATAGCTAACTATGGCTACACCTTC	CASSLKIANYGYTF
TRBV6-6	-	TRBJ1-1	-	TGTGCCAGCAGATCCGAGACAGAGAACACTGAAGCTTTCTTT	CASRSETENTEAFF
TRBV9	-	TRBJ1-2	-	TGTGCCAGCAGCGTAGGGGTAGGGTACTATGGCTACACCTTC	CASSVGVGYYGYTF
TRBV2	-	TRBJ1-4	-	TGTGCCAGCTCTGGGATAACTAATGAAAAACTGTTTTTT	CASSGITNEKLFF
TRBV28	TRBD1	TRBJ2-3	-	TGTGCCAGCAGGGACAGGACAGGGGGCTCAGATACGCAGTATTTT	CASRDRTGGSDTQYF
TRBV7-6	-	TRBJ2-1	-	TGTGCCAGCAGCTTAGTGGGTGACTACAATGAGCAGTTCTTC	CASSLVGDYNEQFF
TRBV11-2	-	TRBJ2-3	-	TGTGCCAGCAGCTTAGGAGATAGCACAGATACGCAGTATTTT	CASSLGDSTDTQYF
TRBV27	-	TRBJ1-2	-	TGTGCCAGCAGTTTAAAGGGGCCTCACTATGGCTACACCTTC	CASSLKGPHYGYTF
TRBV2	TRBD1	TRBJ2-7	-	TGTGCCAGCAGTGTTTATGGGACAGGAAGCTACGAGCAGTACTTC	CASSVYGTGSYEQYF
TRBV15	TRBD1	TRBJ2-7	-	TGTGCCACCAGCCCCGGGACAGGGGGCCACGAGCAGTACTTC	CATSPGTGGHEQYF
TRBV6-1	-	TRBJ2-1	-	TGTGCCAGCAGTCCCGGCGTCAGCTCCTACAATGAGCAGTTCTTC	CASSPGVSSYNEQFF
TRBV6-1	-	TRBJ2-7	-	TGTGCCAGCAGTGCCTCCGGGACACTTTACGAGCAGTACTTC	CASSASGTLYEQYF
TRBV6-1	TRBD2	TRBJ2-3	-	TGTGCCAGCAGTGCCACTTCTAGCGGGGGGACAGATACGCAGTATTTT	CASSATSSGGTDTQYF
TRBV7-8	TRBD1	TRBJ2-2	-	TGTGCCAGCAGCCCACGGACAGGGGAGAACACCGGGGAGCTGTTTTTT	CASSPRTGENTGELFF
TRBV28	-	TRBJ1-2	-	TGTGCCAGCGCGTACCTTTATGGCTACACCTTC	CASAYLYGYTF
TRBV5-1	TRBD2	TRBJ2-5	-	TGCGCCAGCAGCGATCAGCTAGCGGGGGCAGTGGAGACCCAGTACTTC	CASSDQLAGAVETQYF
TRBV10-3	-	TRBJ1-4	-	TGTGCCAGCGGGACGGCAACTAATGAAAAACTGTTTTTT	CASGTATNEKLFF
TRBV28	-	TRBJ1-3	-	TGTGCCAGCAGGGGGCGAGGACGAGGAAACACCATATATTTT	CASRGRGRGNTIYF
TRBV6-6	-	TRBJ1-2	-	TGTGCCAGCAGTTCGACCAACGGCTACACCTTC	CASSSTNGYTF
TRBV5-1	TRBD2	TRBJ2-7	-	TGCGCCAGCAGAGGACTAGCGGGGACCTACGAGCAGTACTTC	CASRGLAGTYEQYF
TRBV15	-	TRBJ1-5	-	TGTGCCACCAGCAGAGATCGGGCGGATAGCAATCAGCCCCAGCATTTT	CATSRDRADSNQPQHF
TRBV2	-	TRBJ2-3	-	TGTGCCAGCAGGAGCACAGATACGCAGTATTTT	CASRSTDTQYF
TRBV5-1	-	TRBJ2-1	-	TGCGCCAGCAGCTTGTCGGTAGGTACCAATGAGCAGTTCTTC	CASSLSVGTNEQFF
TRBV19	-	TRBJ1-5	many	TGTGCCAGTAGTATCTCGAACAATCAGCCCCAGCATTTT	CASSISNNQPQHF
TRBV4-1	TRBD1	TRBJ1-1	once	TGCGCCAGCAGCGACGGACAGGGAATGAACACTGAAGCTTTCTTT	CASSDGQGMNTEAFF
TRBV5-4	TRBD2	TRBJ2-5	-	TGTGCCAGCAGCTTGGTTCCGGGAGGTATCGAGACCCAGTACTTC	CASSLVPGGIETQYF
TRBV27	-	TRBJ2-1	-	TGTGCCAGCAGTTTTCGGCGCGGAGAGCAGTTCTTC	CASSFRRGEQFF
TRBV6-5	-	TRBJ2-7	-	TGTGCCAGCGGGGGGCAGCCCTACGAGCAGTACTTC	CASGGQPYEQYF
TRBV5-1	-	TRBJ1-3	-	TGCGCCAGCAGCCCAGCAGGGGCCTCTGGAAACACCATATATTTT	CASSPAGASGNTIYF
TRBV18	TRBD1	TRBJ2-7	-	TGTGCCAGCTCACCGCGGGACAGGGAGGCCGAGCAGTACTTC	CASSPRDREAEQYF
TRBV5-1	-	TRBJ2-3	-	TGCGCCAGCAGCTTGGAGGAGCACACAGATACGCAGTATTTT	CASSLEEHTDTQYF
TRBV11-2	-	TRBJ2-3	-	TGTGCCAGCAGCTCCGGGACCCCGAGCACAGATACGCAGTATTTT	CASSSGTPSTDTQYF
TRBV5-1	-	TRBJ1-1	-	TGCGCCAGCAGCCAAACAGGGATGGGCACTGAAGCTTTCTTT	CASSQTGMGTEAFF
TRBV5-4	TRBD1	TRBJ2-7	-	TGTGCCAGCAGCGCTACAGGGGACGAGCAGTACTTC	CASSATGDEQYF
TRBV6-5	-	TRBJ2-2	once	TGTGCCAGCAGTTACGGGCCTGCGAACACCGGGGAGCTGTTTTTT	CASSYGPANTGELFF
TRBV5-1	TRBD2	TRBJ2-3	-	TGCGCCAGCAGCTTGGGATGGGGAGGGGCGGATACGCAGTATTTT	CASSLGWGGADTQYF
TRBV19	TRBD2	TRBJ2-5	-	TGTGCCAGTGGCCGGGGGGTACAAGAGACCCAGTACTTC	CASGRGVQETQYF
TRBV9	-	TRBJ2-1	-	TGTGCCAGCAGCGTAGTTGGGGGGATCCCTGGCAATGAGCAGTTCTTC	CASSVVGGIPGNEQFF
TRBV14	-	TRBJ2-1	once	TGTGCCAGCAGCCAAGGAACCTCCTACAATGAGCAGTTCTTC	CASSQGTSYNEQFF
TRBV9	-	TRBJ1-4	-	TGTGCCAGCAGCGGCGGGGCCCGGGGCAATGAAAAACTGTTTTTT	CASSGGARGNEKLFF
TRBV15	TRBD2	TRBJ2-5	-	TGTGCCACCAGTATAATGGGAAGCGGGAGGCCCGGCAAGGGATTGTCCCAGTACTTC	CATSIMGSGRPGKGLSQYF
TRBV18	TRBD1	TRBJ1-5	-	TGTGCCAGCTCCGTCACCACAGGGGCAGGTCAGCCCCAGCATTTT	CASSVTTGAGQPQHF
TRBV6-5	-	TRBJ2-7	-	TGTGCCAGCAGTTGGACACTTCGCTCCTACGAGCAGTACTTC	CASSWTLRSYEQYF
TRBV6-5	-	TRBJ2-1	-	TGTGCCAGCAGTTCCGTACCCTCCTACAATGAGCAGTTCTTC	CASSSVPSYNEQFF
TRBV5-1	-	TRBJ2-1	once	TGCGCCAGCAGCTTGGAGGTAGCGGCATACAATGAGCAGTTCTTC	CASSLEVAAYNEQFF
TRBV6-5	-	TRBJ1-4	-	TGTGCCAGCAGTTCTAAGGGCGCCAGTGGGGAAAAACTGTTTTTT	CASSSKGASGEKLFF
TRBV2	-	TRBJ1-1	-	TGTGCCAGCACGGCGGAAGACACTGAAGCTTTCTTT	CASTAEDTEAFF
TRBV5-1	-	TRBJ2-2	-	TGCGCCAGCAGCCTCGACCCAGACACCGGGGAGCTGTTTTTT	CASSLDPDTGELFF
TRBV2	TRBD2	TRBJ2-1	-	TGTGCCAGCAGTGAAATAGCGGGAGGGCTGAAGTTCTTC	CASSEIAGGLKFF
TRBV7-9	-	TRBJ1-1	-	TGTGCCAGCAGCCTGGGATCTAACACTGAAGCTTTCTTT	CASSLGSNTEAFF